Each of the 8 T cell receptor beta chains below was sequenced from the same sample in a study of T cells in tuberculosis. As for time point: new active TB diagnosis, blood taken before or within 7 days of starting treatment. Data came from immunoSEQ multiplex PCR; TCRdb stores just in-frame clones and leaves some out. Seen here are about 49,000 clones, more than 90% observed once, and the top ten hold 1.4%. Sequences were derived from PBMCs, sampled at tuberculosis diagnosis. The receptors stem from an adult with tuberculosis.

This sequence joins TRBV28 and TRBJ1-1; 10 nucleotides align to TRBD1. The CDR3 has 15 amino acids. V lost 5 bases, J lost 9 bases, and 12 bases stayed unmatched. Germline lookup yields CDR1 MDHEN and CDR2 SYDVKM. CDR3: CASSSLKGQGKQAFF. CDR3 DNA: TGTGCCAGCAGTAGTCTAAAGGGACAGGGGAAACAAGCTTTCTTT.

V is TRBV30 and J is TRBJ2-1; 12 nucleotides line up with TRBD2. Germline CDR1 reads GTSNPN; CDR2 reads SVGIG (reference sequence). With 5 bases clipped from V and 5 bases from J, the junction kept 7 bases outside the gene matches. The CDR3 contains 15 residues. The CDR3 is CAWATSGRINNEQFF. The CDR3, as DNA: TGTGCCTGGGCAACTAGCGGGAGGATCAACAATGAGCAGTTCTTC.

This chain connects TRBV30 to TRBJ2-3; D is ambiguous. Trimming removed 2 bases at V and 0 bases at J, with 3 bases between. Germline CDR1 and CDR2: GTSNPN and SVGIG (reference sequence). This CDR3 comprises 12 residues. The CDR3 DNA is TGTGCCTGGAGTCTGAGCACAGATACGCAGTATTTT. Residues: CAWSLSTDTQYF.

This chain links TRBV7-2 with TRBJ1-1, with D perhaps TRBD1 (5 bases). The V and J ends lost 4 bases and 1 base respectively, with 22 bases between them. Germline assignment: CDR1 SGHTA and CDR2 FQGNSA. The CDR3 is 18 residues long. The CDR3 DNA sequence: TGTGCCAGCAGCTCAGGCCCAGTCCCAGGGAGGAAGAACACTGAAGCTTTCTTT. The encoded protein is CASSSGPVPGRKNTEAFF.

The chain has TRBV5-6 and TRBJ1-1; unclear D gene. Trimming removed 0 bases at V and 8 bases at J, with 8 bases between. Germline assignment: CDR1 SGHDT and CDR2 YYEEEE. There are 12 residues in the CDR3. As DNA, the CDR3 is TGTGCCAGCAGCTTGGTCCAGACAGAAGCTTTCTTT. Amino acid sequence: CASSLVQTEAFF. The variable domain in full, with the rest retrieved from reference TRBV5-6 and TRBJ1-1, is DAGVTQSPTHLIKTRGQQVTLRCSPKSGHDTVSWYQQALGQGPQFIFQYYEEEERQRGNFPDRFSGHQFPNYSSELNVNALLLGDSALYLCASSLVQTEAFFGQGTRLTVV.

The genes are TRBV11-2 and TRBJ1-4, with D tentatively TRBD1 (6 bases). The CDR3 extends over 16 amino acids. Per germline, CDR1 SGHAT and CDR2 FQNNGV. Trimming stripped 1 base from V and 5 bases from J, with 14 bases between. CDR3 amino acids: CASSLVPGTRNEKLFF. CDR3 nucleotide sequence: TGTGCCAGCAGCTTAGTCCCCGGGACAAGGAATGAAAAACTGTTTTTT. The variable domain in full, completed from reference TRBV11-2 and TRBJ1-4, reads EAGVAQSPRYKIIEKRQSVAFWCNPISGHATLYWYQQILGQGPKLLIQFQNNGVVDDSQLPKDRFSAERLKGVDSTLKIQPAKLEDSAVYLCASSLVPGTRNEKLFFGSGTQLSVL.

A few counts support this clone. The V gene is TRBV6-1, the J gene TRBJ1-2; 7 bases map to TRBD1. There are 15 residues in the CDR3. Per germline, CDR1 MNHNS and CDR2 SASEGT. V lost 6 bases, J lost 6 bases, and 13 bases stayed unmatched. The CDR3 loop reads CASSPTHSGQDGYTF. The CDR3 DNA reads TGTGCCAGCAGCCCTACCCACTCTGGACAGGATGGCTACACCTTC.

This rearrangement joins TRBV19 to TRBJ1-6; D is possibly TRBD1 (6 bases). The V end lost 3 bases, the J end lost 9 bases, and 12 bases lay between the germline ends. CDR1 and CDR2 from the germline V gene are LNHDA and SQIVND (reference sequence). The CDR3 loop spans 14 amino acids. The CDR3 DNA follows: TGTGCCAGTAGTATGGACAGTAGTTCTTCACCCCTCCACTTT. This encodes CASSMDSSSSPLHF.